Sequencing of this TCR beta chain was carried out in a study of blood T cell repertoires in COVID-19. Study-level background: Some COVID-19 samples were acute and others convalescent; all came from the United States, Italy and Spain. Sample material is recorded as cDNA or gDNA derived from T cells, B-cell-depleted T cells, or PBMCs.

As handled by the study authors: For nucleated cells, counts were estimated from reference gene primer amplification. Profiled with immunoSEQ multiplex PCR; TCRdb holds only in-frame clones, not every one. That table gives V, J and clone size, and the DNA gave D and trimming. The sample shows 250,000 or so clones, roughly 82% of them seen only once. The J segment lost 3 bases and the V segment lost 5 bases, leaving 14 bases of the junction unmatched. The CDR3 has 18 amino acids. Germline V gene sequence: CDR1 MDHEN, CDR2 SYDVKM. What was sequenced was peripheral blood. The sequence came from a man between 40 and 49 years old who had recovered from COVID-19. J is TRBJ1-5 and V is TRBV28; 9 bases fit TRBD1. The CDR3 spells CASSPIFRDRVSNQPQHF. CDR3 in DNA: TGTGCCAGCAGTCCTATATTCCGGGACAGGGTGTCCAATCAGCCCCAGCATTTT.